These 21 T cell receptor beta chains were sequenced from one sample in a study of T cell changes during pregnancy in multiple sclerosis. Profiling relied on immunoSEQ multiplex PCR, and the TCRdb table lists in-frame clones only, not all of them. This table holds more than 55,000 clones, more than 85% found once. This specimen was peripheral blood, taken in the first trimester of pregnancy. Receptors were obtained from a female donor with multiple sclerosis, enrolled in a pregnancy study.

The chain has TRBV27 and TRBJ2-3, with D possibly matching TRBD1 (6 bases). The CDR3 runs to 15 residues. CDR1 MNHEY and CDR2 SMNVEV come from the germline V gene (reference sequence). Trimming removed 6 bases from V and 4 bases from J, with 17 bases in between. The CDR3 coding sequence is TGTGCCAGCAGCCGAAACGAATACAGGGCAGATACGCAGTATTTT. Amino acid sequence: CASSRNEYRADTQYF.

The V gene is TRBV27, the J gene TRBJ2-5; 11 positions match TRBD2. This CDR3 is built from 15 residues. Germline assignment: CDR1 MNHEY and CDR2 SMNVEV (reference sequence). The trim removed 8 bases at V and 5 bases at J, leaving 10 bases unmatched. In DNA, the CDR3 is TGTGCCAGCCGTAGCGGGGGGGTCGGGAGGGAGACCCAGTACTTC. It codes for CASRSGGVGRETQYF.

The CDR3 spells CASSQASGGAHEQFF. The CDR3 nucleotides are TGTGCCAGCAGCCAAGCCAGCGGGGGGGCCCATGAGCAGTTCTTC. The chain recombines TRBV4-2 with TRBJ2-1; 10 positions match TRBD2. Germline V gives CDR1 LGHNA, CDR2 YNFKEQ. The CDR3 consists of 15 residues. Trimming cost V 1 base and J 8 bases; bases outside gene matches: 5.

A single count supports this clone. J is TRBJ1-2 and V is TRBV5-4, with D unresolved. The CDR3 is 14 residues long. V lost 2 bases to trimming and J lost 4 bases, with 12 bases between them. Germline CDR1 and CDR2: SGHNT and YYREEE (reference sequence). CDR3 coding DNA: TGTGCCAGCAGCTTTAAACAGAATCTCTATGGCTACACCTTC. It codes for CASSFKQNLYGYTF.

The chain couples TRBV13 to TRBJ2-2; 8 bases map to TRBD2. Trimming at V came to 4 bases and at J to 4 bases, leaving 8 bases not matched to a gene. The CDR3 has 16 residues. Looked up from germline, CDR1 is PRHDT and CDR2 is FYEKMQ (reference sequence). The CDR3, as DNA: TGTGCCAGCAGCTCGTGGGCGGGGGGAACCACCGGGGAGCTGTTTTTT. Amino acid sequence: CASSSWAGGTTGELFF.

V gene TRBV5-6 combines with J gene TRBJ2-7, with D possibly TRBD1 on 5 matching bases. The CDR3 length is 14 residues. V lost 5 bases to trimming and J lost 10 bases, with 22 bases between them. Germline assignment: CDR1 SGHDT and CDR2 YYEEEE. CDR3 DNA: TGTGCCAGCAGATCCCTAGGGGCCCACCTCGGCCAGTACTTC. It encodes CASRSLGAHLGQYF. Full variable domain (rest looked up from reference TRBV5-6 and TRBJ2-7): DAGVTQSPTHLIKTRGQQVTLRCSPKSGHDTVSWYQQALGQGPQFIFQYYEEEERQRGNFPDRFSGHQFPNYSSELNVNALLLGDSALYLCASRSLGAHLGQYFGPGTRLTVT.

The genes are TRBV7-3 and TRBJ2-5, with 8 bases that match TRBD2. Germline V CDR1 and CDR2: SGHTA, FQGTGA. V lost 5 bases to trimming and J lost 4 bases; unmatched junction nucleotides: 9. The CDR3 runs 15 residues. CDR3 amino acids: CASSPTQRGLETQYF. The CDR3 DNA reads TGTGCCAGCAGCCCGACCCAGCGGGGGTTAGAGACCCAGTACTTC. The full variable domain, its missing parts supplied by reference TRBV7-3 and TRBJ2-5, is GAGVSQTPSNKVTEKGKYVELRCDPISGHTALYWYRQSLGQGPEFLIYFQGTGAADDSGLPNDRFFAVRPEGSVSTLKIQRTERGDSAVYLCASSPTQRGLETQYFGPGTRLLVL.

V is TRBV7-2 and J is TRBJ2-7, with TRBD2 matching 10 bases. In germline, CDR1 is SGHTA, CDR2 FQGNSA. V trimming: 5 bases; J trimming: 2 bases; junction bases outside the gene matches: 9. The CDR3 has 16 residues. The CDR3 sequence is CASSPSGGTRAYEQYF. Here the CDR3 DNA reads TGTGCCAGCAGCCCTAGCGGGGGCACCCGGGCCTACGAGCAGTACTTC.

CDR3 sequence reads: CASSLGAASGGLNTGELFF. The CDR3 DNA is TGTGCCAGCAGCCTGGGGGCTGCTAGCGGGGGGCTTAACACCGGGGAGCTGTTTTTT. The chain recombines TRBV5-8 with TRBJ2-2, with 11 bases aligning to TRBD2. Per the germline V gene, CDR1 is SGHTS and CDR2 is YDEGEE. The trim removed 4 bases at V and 2 bases at J, leaving 13 bases unmatched. The CDR3 extends over 19 amino acids.

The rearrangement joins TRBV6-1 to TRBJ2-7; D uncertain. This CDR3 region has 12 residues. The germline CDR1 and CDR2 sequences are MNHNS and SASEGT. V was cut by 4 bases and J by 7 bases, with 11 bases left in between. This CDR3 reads CASSASSVEQYF. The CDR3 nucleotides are TGTGCCAGCAGTGCCTCCTCTGTAGAGCAGTACTTC.

The CDR3: CASSEAGSTGCQHF. CDR3 sequence (DNA): TGTGCCAGCAGTGAAGCGGGGTCGACAGGGTGCCAGCATTTT. The chain combines TRBV2 with TRBJ1-5; 7 bases line up with TRBD1. CDR1 SNHLY and CDR2 FYNNEI come from the germline V gene. This CDR3 contains 14 residues. V shed 0 bases, J shed 12 bases, and the junction held 8 bases outside the gene matches.

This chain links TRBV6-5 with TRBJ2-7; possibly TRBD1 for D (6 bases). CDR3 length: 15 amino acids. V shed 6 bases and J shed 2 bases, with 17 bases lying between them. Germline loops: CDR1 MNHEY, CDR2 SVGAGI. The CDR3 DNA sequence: TGTGCCAGCAGGGGATCCATGACAGGCGCCTACGAGCAGTACTTC. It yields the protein CASRGSMTGAYEQYF.

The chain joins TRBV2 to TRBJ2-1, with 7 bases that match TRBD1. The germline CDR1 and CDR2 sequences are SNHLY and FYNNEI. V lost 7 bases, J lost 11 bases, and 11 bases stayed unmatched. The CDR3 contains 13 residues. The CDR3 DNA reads TGTGCCAGCACGCGAGACAGGGCCCCCAAGCAGTTCTTC. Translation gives CASTRDRAPKQFF.

CDR3 bases: TGTGCCAGCAGCTCGAGGACAGGGCGGACTAGCGGGGGGTTCTACGAGCAGTACTTC. It is translated as CASSSRTGRTSGGFYEQYF. The chain links TRBV7-9 to TRBJ2-7, with TRBD2 matching over 14 bases. Germline V gene data show CDR1 as SEHNR and CDR2 as FQNEAQ (reference sequence). This CDR3 has 19 amino acids. V was pared by 4 bases and J by 3 bases, with 14 bases of the junction left unmatched.

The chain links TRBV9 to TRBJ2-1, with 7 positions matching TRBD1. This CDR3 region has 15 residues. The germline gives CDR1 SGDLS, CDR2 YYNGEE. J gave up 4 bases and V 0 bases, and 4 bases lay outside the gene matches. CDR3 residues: CASSVGGQPYNEQFF. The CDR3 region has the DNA TGTGCCAGCAGCGTAGGGGGACAGCCTTACAATGAGCAGTTCTTC.

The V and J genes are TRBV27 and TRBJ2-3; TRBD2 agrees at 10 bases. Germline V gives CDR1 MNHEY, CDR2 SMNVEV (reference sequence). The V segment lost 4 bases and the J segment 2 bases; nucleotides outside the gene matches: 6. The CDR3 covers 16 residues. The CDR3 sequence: CASSSRLAGVTDTQYF. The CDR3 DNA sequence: TGTGCCAGCAGTTCGAGACTAGCGGGTGTCACAGATACGCAGTATTTT.

CDR3: CASSEGGGSYNEQFF. The DNA of the CDR3 is TGTGCCAGCAGTGAAGGCGGGGGATCCTACAATGAGCAGTTCTTC. The rearrangement links TRBV25-1 to TRBJ2-1; 7 bases agree with TRBD2. This CDR3 region has 15 residues. Germline V gene lookup returns CDR1 MGHDK and CDR2 SYGVNS. Trimming removed 2 bases from V and 1 base from J; junction bases left unmatched: 2.

The CDR3 DNA reads TGTGCCAGCAGCGTGGTGGCGGATCAAGAGACCCAGTACTTC. Protein sequence: CASSVVADQETQYF. The J gene is TRBJ2-5, the V gene TRBV9; D unresolved. The CDR3 is 14 amino acids. Germline V gives CDR1 SGDLS, CDR2 YYNGEE. V lost 2 bases, J lost 2 bases, and 10 bases lay in between.

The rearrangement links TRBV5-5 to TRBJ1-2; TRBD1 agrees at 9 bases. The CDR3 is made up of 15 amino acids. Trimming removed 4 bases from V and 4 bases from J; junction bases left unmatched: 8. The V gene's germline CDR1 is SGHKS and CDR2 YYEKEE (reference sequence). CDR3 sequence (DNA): TGTGCCAGCAGCCTCGAGGGACAGGGATCCTATGGCTACACCTTC. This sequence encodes CASSLEGQGSYGYTF.

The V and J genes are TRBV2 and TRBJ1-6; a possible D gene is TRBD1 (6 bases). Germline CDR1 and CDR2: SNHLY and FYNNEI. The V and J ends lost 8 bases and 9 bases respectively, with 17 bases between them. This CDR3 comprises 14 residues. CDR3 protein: CASGTTQGPSPLHF. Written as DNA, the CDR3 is TGTGCCAGCGGGACAACCCAAGGGCCTTCACCCCTCCACTTT.

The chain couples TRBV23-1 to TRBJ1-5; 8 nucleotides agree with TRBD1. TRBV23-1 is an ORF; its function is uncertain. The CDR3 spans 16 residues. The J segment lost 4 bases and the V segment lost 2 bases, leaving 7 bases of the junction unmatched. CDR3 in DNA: TGCGCCAGCAGTCAACCGACAGGGGTGAGAAATCAGCCCCAGCATTTT. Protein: CASSQPTGVRNQPQHF.